The T cell receptor (beta chain) under discussion was sequenced for a study of graft-versus-host responses after intestinal transplantation (dated by TCRdb to the early 2020s). Study-level background: The transplants that recipients received were multivisceral, liver-intestinal, or isolated intestinal. Anti-thymocyte globulin induction was given to all recipients, followed by maintenance tacrolimus and steroids for about 3 years. After intestinal transplantation, graft-versus-host and host-versus-graft alloreactive T cell clones were followed in the graft, circulation and bone marrow using bulk TCR-beta CDR3 sequencing. To identify alloreactive clones, pre-transplant mixed lymphocyte reaction products were sequenced and then compared with unstimulated pre-transplant donor and recipient T cells. Of the roughly 23 intestinal transplant recipients enrolled in the cohort, one of whom was a retransplant, a few patients without pretransplant specimens were excluded. A peak of at least 4% donor T cells among recipient peripheral blood mononuclear cells was the definition used for donor T cell macrochimerism. Rather than going through the commercial service, samples from a few later patients were sequenced in-house on an Illumina MiSeq and processed with MiXCR. Overall results and qualifications from the work: The relatively low number and heterogeneity of intestinal transplant patients limited the conclusions. GvH clones turned up in recipient bone marrow, with some appearing earlier in ileal mucosa or blood, a pattern consistent with an intestinal mucosal origin. Early after transplant, declines in HvG clones were associated with peak levels of circulating GvH clones. High GvH to HvG T cell clonal ratios were observed in the allografts of patients with donor T cell macrochimerism.

The time point label on this specimen signifies: cells obtained before transplantation from donor or recipient. CD3+CD4+ and CD3+CD8+ populations were FACS-sorted from unstimulated pre-transplant donor and recipient cells taken from spleen or lymph nodes. The germline V gene provides CDR1 MGHRA and CDR2 YSYEKL. The CDR3 has 14 amino acids, counting the end cysteine and phenylalanine. Of the read, only the CDR3 DNA is kept; its 42 bases are in frame from base 1. V is shortened by 6 bases, J by 5 bases, and the region joining them spans 16 bases. Regarding this clone: Its specific antigen is unknown. No base qualities exist here, and no much larger clone lies one base off it.

Library method: the immunoSEQ multiplex PCR assay. For most patients, genomic DNA was isolated using the Qiagen DNeasy Blood and Tissue Kit and was shipped frozen to Adaptive Biotechnologies for TCR sequencing. High-throughput TCR-beta CDR3 sequencing of genomic DNA from most patients was performed by Adaptive Biotechnologies. The paper's data handling went like this. Adaptive's ImmunoSEQ software supplied the TCR sequencing data for around 19 patients, while MiXCR and VDJtools were used to process a few other patients. To correct CD4 versus CD8 sorting errors, any sequence found in both subsets at a frequency ratio below 5:1 was removed. CDR3 nucleotide sequences shared between donor and recipient were removed because their origin could not be assigned. To count as alloreactive, a clone needed at least 2-fold expansion over unstimulated cells and a minimum CFSE-low frequency of 0.002% (template counts) or 0.001% (read counts). A clone was considered mappable if detected in the sequenced pre-transplant spleen, lymph node, or MLR CFSE-low populations of the donor or recipient. Cumulative frequency of alloreactive clones was calculated as a percentage of all sequences weighted by copy number. Here the immuneACCESS table is served through TCRdb, limited to in-frame sequences with V and J called. Missing clones are a known gap in these copies; in checked studies unresolved V genes cover under half, and the rest lacks a known reason. V and J calls and clone size are as listed in that table; D and trimming were resolved from the DNA. The sample table records around 97,000 clones; 93% of these occur just once. The top ten clonotypes cover 1% to 1.5% of the sample.

The receptor was derived from a human donor who received an intestinal transplant. The rearranged chain carries TRBV4-1 and TRBJ1-1, and perhaps TRBD1 as D gene, on 6 matching bases. The input for sequencing was unstimulated CD8+ T cells sorted from spleen or lymph node cells, taken before intestinal transplant. CDR3 protein: CASSPLGGRTEAFF. DNA sequence: TGCGCCAGCAGTCCCCTGGGGGGCCGGACTGAAGCTTTCTTT.